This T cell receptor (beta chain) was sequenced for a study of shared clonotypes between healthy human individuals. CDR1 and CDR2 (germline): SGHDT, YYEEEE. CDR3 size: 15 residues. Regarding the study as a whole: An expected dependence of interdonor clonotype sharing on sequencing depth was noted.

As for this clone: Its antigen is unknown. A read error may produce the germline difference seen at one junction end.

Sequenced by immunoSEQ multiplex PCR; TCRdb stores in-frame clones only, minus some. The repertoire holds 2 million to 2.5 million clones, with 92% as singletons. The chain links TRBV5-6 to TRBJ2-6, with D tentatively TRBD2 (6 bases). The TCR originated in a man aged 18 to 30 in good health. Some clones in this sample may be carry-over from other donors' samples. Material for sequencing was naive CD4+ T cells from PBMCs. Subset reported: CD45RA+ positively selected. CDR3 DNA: TGTGCCAGCAGTTTGGAGGGGTTCAAGACCAACGTCCTGACTTTC. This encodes CASSLEGFKTNVLTF.